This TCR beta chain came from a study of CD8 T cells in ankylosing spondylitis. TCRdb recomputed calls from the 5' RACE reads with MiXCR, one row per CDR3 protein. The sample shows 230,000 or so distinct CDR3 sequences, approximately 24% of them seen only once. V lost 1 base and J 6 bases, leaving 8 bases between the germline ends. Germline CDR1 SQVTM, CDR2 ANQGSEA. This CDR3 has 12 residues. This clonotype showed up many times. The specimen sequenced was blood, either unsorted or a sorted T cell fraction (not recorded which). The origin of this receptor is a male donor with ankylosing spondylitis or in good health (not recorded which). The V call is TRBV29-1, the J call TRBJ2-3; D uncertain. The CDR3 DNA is TGCAGCGTTGAAGTTCCGACGGATACGCAGTATTTT. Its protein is CSVEVPTDTQYF.